What follows describes a single T cell receptor beta chain. V was trimmed by 2 bases and J by 4 bases, leaving 6 bases between them. CDR3 size: 13 residues. CDR1 and CDR2 (germline): SGHDN, FVKESK. Authors' processing steps: Estimation of nucleated cell counts relied on the amplification of reference gene primers. Measured with immunoSEQ multiplex PCR; TCRdb has only the in-frame clones, and not every one. V, J and clone size were drawn from that table, and D and trimming were deduced from the DNA. The sample includes 300,000 to 400,000 clones, approximately 86% of them seen just once. This record belongs to a study of blood T cell repertoires in COVID-19. The overall study: The United States, Italy and Spain were the sources of the acute and convalescent COVID-19 samples. PBMCs, B-cell-depleted T cells, or T cells provided the cDNA or gDNA that made up the material.

Enrollment of patients from Seattle took place during active infection, with longitudinal follow-up. The chain joins TRBV14 to TRBJ2-1; D gene ambiguous. Sequencing was carried out using peripheral blood. The receptor was isolated from a woman aged 60-75 years with COVID-19, enrolled during active disease. The CDR3 DNA sequence: TGTGCCAGCAGCCAAACTCTATACAATGAGCAGTTCTTC. Translated, it gives CASSQTLYNEQFF.